Reported below is one T cell receptor (beta chain). The antigen is not known. The length of the CDR3 is 13 residues. The sample is drawn from a study of T cells expressing NK-cell markers. General study findings and limits: The CD3+CD56-NKG2C+ fraction of a few donors was also led by these clonotypes.

5'RACE template switching with UMIs produced the TCR beta cDNA. Reprocessing the 5' RACE reads, TCRdb reports a single entry for every CDR3 protein and omits DNA. This sample's table has 550,000 to 600,000 distinct CDR3 sequences. The sequencing input was blood T cells: a sorted CD56 or NKG2C T cell subset, CD4+ or CD8+ T cells, or bulk PBMC T cells (not recorded which). This TCR derives from a man younger than 35 in good health. The chain has TRBV12-3 or TRBV12-4 and TRBJ2-2; the D call from TCRdb, TRBD1, cannot be confirmed without DNA. CDR3 residues: CASSRQGFGELFF.